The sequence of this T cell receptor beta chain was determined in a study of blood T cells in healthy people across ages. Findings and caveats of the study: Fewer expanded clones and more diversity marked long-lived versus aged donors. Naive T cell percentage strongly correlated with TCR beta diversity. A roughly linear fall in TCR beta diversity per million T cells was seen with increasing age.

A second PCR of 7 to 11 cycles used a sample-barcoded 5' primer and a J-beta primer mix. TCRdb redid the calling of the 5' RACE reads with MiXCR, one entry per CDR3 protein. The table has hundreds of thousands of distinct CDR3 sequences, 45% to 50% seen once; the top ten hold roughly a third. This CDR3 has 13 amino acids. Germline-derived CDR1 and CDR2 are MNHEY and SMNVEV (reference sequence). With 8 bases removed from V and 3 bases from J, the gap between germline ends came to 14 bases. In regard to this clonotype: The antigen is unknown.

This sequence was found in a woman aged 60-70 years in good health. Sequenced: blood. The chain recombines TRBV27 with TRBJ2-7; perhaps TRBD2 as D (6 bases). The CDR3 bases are TGTGCCAGCGGCCTCAGGAGGGGCTACGAGCAGTACTTC. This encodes CASGLRRGYEQYF.